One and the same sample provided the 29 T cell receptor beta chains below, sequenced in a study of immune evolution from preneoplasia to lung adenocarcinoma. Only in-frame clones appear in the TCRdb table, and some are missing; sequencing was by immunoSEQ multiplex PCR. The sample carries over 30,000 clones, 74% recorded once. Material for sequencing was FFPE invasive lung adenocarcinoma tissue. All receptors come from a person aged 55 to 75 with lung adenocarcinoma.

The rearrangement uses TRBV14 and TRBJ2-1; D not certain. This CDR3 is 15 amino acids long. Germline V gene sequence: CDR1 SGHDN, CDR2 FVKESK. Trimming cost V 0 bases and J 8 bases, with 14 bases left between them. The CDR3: CASSQEIGRIYEQFF. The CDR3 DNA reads TGTGCCAGCAGCCAAGAAATCGGGCGAATCTATGAGCAGTTCTTC.

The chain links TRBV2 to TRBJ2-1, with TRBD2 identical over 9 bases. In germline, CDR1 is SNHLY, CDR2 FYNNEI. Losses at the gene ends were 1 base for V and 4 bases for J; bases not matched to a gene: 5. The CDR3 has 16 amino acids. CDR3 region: CASSEEGLALYNEQFF. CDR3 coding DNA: TGTGCCAGCAGTGAAGAAGGACTAGCGCTTTACAATGAGCAGTTCTTC. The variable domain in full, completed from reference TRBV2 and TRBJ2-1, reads EPEVTQTPSHQVTQMGQEVILRCVPISNHLYFYWYRQILGQKVEFLVSFYNNEISEKSEIFDDQFSVERPDGSNFTLKIRSTKLEDSAMYFCASSEEGLALYNEQFFGPGTRLTVL.

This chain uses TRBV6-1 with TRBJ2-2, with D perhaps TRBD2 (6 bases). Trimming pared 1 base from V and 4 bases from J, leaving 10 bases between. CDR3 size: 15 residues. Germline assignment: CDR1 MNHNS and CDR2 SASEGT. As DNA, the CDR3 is TGTGCCAGCAGTGAAGATCGGGGAGGCACCGGGGAGCTGTTTTTT. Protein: CASSEDRGGTGELFF.

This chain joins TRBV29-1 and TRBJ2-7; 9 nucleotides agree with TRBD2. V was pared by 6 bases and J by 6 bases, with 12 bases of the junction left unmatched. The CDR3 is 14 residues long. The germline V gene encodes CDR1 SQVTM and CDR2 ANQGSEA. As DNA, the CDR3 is TGCAGCGTAGCCACCCAACTAGCGGGTCGCGAGCAGTACTTC. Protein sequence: CSVATQLAGREQYF.

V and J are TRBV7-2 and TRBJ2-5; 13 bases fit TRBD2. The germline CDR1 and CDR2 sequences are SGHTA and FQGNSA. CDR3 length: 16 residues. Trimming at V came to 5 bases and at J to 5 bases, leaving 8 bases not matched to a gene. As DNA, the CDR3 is TGTGCCAGCAGCGAAGGACTAGCGGGAGTTCAGGAGACCCAGTACTTC. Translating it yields CASSEGLAGVQETQYF.

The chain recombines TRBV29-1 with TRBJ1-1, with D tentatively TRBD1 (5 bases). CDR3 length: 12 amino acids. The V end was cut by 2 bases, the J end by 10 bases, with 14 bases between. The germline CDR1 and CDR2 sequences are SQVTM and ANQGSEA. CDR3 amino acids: CSVESGGGAAFF. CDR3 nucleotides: TGCAGCGTTGAAAGCGGGGGGGGAGCAGCTTTCTTT.

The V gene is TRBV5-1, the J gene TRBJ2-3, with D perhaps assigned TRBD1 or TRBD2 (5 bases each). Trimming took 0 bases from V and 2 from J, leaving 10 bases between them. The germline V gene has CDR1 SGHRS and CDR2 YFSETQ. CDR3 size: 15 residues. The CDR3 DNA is TGCGCCAGCAGCTTGGCGGGGCCCTACACAGATACGCAGTATTTT. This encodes CASSLAGPYTDTQYF.

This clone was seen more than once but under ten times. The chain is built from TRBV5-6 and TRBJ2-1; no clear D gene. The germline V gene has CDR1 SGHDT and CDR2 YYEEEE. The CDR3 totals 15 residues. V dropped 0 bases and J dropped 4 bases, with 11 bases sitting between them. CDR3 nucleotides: TGTGCCAGCAGCTTGGAGCTGAGGCAGTACAATGAGCAGTTCTTC. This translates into CASSLELRQYNEQFF.

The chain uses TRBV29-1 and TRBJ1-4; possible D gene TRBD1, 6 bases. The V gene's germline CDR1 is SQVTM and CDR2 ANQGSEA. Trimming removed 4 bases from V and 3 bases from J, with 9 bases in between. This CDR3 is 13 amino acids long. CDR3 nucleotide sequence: TGCAGCGTTGCTAGGGGGTCTAATGAAAAACTGTTTTTT. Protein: CSVARGSNEKLFF.

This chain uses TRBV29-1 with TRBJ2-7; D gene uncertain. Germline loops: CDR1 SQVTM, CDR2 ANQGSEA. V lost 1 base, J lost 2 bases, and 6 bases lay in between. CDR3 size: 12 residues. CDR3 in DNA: TGCAGCGTTGAAGTCTCGACCTACGAGCAGTACTTC. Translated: CSVEVSTYEQYF.

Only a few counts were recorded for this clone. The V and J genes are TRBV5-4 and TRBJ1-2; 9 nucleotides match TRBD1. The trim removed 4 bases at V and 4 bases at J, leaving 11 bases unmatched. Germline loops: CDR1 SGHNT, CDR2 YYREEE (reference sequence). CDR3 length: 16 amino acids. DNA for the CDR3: TGTGCCAGCAGCAGACTACAGGGGGCTACGAGCTATGGCTACACCTTC. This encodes CASSRLQGATSYGYTF.

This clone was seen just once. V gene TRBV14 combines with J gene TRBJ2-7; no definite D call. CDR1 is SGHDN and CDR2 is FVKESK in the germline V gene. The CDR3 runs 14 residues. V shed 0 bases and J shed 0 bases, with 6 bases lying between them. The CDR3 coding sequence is TGTGCCAGCAGCCAAGATCCCAGCTCCTACGAGCAGTACTTC. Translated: CASSQDPSSYEQYF.

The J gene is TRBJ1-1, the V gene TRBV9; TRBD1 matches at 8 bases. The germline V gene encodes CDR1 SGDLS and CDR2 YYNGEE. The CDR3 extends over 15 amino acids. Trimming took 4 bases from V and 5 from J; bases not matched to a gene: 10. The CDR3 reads CASSPSPGGVTEAFF. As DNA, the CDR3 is TGTGCCAGCAGCCCAAGCCCAGGGGGCGTTACTGAAGCTTTCTTT.

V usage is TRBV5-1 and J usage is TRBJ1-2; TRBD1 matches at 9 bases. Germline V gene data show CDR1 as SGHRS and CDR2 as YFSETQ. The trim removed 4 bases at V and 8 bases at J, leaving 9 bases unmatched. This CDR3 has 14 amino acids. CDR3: CASSPSPDRGGYTF. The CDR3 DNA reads TGCGCCAGCAGCCCCTCGCCGGACAGGGGAGGCTACACCTTC.

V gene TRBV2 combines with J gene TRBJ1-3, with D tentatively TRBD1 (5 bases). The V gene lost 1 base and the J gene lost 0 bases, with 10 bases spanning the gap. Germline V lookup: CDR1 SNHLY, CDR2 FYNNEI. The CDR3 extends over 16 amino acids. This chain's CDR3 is CASSEGAGSSGNTIYF. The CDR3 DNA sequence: TGTGCCAGCAGTGAAGGGGCAGGGAGCTCTGGAAACACCATATATTTT.

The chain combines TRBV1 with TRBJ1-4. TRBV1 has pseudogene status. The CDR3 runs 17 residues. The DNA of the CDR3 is TGCACCAGCAGCCCAAGGCTTCGAAGACCGCGGCATGAAAAACTGTTTTTT. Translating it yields CTSSPRLRRPRHEKLFF.

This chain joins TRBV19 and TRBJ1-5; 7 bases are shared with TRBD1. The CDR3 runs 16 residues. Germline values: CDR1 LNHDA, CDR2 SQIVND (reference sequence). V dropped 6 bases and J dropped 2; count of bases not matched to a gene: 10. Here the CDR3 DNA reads TGTGCCAGTAGCATGTCGACAGGGAGCCGCAATCAGCCCCAGCATTTT. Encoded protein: CASSMSTGSRNQPQHF.

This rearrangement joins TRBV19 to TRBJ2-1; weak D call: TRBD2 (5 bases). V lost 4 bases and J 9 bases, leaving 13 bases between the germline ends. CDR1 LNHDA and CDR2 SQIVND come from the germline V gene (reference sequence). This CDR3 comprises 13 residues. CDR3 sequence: CASSTGEFGEQFF. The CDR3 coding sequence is TGTGCCAGTAGTACCGGGGAGTTTGGTGAGCAGTTCTTC.

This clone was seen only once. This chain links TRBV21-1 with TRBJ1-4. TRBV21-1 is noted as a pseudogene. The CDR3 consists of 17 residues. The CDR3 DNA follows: TGTGCCAGCAAAACGCTCTTTTATGTTGGAACTAATGAAAAACTGTTTTTT. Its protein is CASKTLFYVGTNEKLFF.

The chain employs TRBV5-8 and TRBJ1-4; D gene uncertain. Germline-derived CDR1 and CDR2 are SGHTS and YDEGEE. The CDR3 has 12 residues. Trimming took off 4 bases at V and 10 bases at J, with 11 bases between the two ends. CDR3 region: CASSPYRGKLFF. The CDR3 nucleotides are TGTGCCAGCAGCCCATATCGAGGAAAACTGTTTTTT.

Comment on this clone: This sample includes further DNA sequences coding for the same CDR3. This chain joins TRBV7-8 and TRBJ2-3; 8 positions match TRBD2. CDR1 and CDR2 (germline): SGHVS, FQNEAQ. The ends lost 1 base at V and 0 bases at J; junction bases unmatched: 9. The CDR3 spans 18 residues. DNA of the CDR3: TGTGCCAGCAGCTTAGTCCTTCGGACTAGCCCCAGCACAGATACGCAGTATTTT. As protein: CASSLVLRTSPSTDTQYF.

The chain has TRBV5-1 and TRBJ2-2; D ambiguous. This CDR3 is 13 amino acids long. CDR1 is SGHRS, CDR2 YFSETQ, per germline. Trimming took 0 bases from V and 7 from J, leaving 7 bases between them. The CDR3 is CASSLGDYGELFF. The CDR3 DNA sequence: TGCGCCAGCAGCTTGGGCGATTACGGGGAGCTGTTTTTT.

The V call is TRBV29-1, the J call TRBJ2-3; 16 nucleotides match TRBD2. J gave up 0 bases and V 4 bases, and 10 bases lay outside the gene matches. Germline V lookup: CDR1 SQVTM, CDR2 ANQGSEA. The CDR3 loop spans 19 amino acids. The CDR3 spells CSVGKMGTSGRVSTDTQYF. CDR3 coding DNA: TGCAGCGTTGGAAAAATGGGGACTAGCGGGAGGGTGAGCACAGATACGCAGTATTTT.

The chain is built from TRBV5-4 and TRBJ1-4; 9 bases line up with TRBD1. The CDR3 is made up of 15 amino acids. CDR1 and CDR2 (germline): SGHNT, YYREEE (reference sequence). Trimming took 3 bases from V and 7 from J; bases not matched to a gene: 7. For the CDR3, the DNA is TGTGCCAGCAGCTCTCCGGGACAGGGTACTGAAAAACTGTTTTTT. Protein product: CASSSPGQGTEKLFF. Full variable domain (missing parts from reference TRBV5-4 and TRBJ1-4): ETGVTQSPTHLIKTRGQQVTLRCSSQSGHNTVSWYQQALGQGPQFIFQYYREEENGRGNFPPRFSGLQFPNYSSELNVNALELDDSALYLCASSSPGQGTEKLFFGSGTQLSVL.

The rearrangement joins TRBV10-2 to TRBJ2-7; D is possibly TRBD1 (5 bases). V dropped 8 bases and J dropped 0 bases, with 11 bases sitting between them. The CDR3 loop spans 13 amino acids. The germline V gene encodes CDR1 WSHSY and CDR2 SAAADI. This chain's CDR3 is CASRTQYSYEQYF. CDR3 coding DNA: TGCGCCAGCCGGACACAGTACTCCTACGAGCAGTACTTC.

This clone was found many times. The CDR3 DNA reads as TGTGCCACTAATCCGCAGATGAACACTGAAGCTTTCTTT. This gives the protein CATNPQMNTEAFF. The chain recombines TRBV7-2 with TRBJ1-1, with no clear D. CDR1 and CDR2 (germline): SGHTA, FQGNSA. V was pared by 10 bases and J by 0 bases, with 12 bases between. The CDR3 length is 13 residues.

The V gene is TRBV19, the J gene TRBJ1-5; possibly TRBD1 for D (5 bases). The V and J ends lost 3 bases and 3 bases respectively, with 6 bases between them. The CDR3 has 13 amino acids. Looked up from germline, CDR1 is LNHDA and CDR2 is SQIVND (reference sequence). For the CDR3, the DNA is TGTGCCAGTAGTATCAGGGACAATCAGCCCCAGCATTTT. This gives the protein CASSIRDNQPQHF.

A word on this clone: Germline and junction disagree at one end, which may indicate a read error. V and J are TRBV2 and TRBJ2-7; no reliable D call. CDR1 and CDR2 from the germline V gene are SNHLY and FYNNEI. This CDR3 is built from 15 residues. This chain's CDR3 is CTSREIPSSSYEQYF. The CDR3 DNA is TGTACCAGCAGAGAAATACCGAGCAGCTCCTACGAGCAGTACTTC.

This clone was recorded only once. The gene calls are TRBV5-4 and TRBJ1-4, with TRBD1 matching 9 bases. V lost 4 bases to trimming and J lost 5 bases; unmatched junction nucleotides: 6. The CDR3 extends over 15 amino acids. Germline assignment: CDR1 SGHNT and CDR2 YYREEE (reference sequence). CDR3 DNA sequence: TGTGCCAGCAGCGTAAACAGGGGGCTAAATGAAAAACTGTTTTTT. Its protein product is CASSVNRGLNEKLFF.